This note documents a single T cell receptor beta chain sequence. Its antigen is not identified. This sample stems from a study of a mutant IDH1 vaccine in newly diagnosed glioma. Study details: Treated patients had a mean age of around 40 years and a sex split that was roughly 60% male and about 38% female. Former treatment meant radiotherapy, temozolomide, or both; the majority had gotten both.

TCRdb's table, derived via immunoSEQ multiplex PCR, lists solely in-frame clones and lacks some. Counted here are over 50,000 clones, around 81% occurring once; the ten biggest clones make up roughly 3.5%. Germline V gives CDR1 MRHNA, CDR2 SNTAGT. This CDR3 has 13 amino acids. Trimming shortened V by 4 bases and J by 3 bases, and 9 bases separated the two germline ends. Time point denoted: week 5, during vaccination. Vaccinated patients received 300 ug of mutant IDH1 20-mer peptide per dose, with topical imiquimod. Study-level results: The study observed vaccine-induced immune responses in approximately 93% of patients.

V usage is TRBV6-4 and J usage is TRBJ1-1; D not certain. Sequencing used PBMCs, obtained from a glioma patient whose treatment included an IDH1 peptide vaccine. This receptor was obtained from a man aged 30 to 39 with glioma. CDR3: CASSAADHTEAFF. CDR3 nucleotide sequence: TGTGCCAGCAGTGCGGCAGATCACACTGAAGCTTTCTTT.